This T cell receptor beta chain emerged from a study of cytomegalovirus exposure and HLA in healthy donors. Sequenced by immunoSEQ multiplex PCR; TCRdb stores in-frame clones only, minus some. The data contain over 100,000 clones, roughly 90% of them singletons. Among the 120 or so subjects of the validation cohort, separate from the approximately 670-subject first cohort, were the donors. The germline V gene encodes CDR1 MNHEY and CDR2 SMNVEV (reference sequence). This CDR3 has 15 amino acids. V was clipped by 2 bases and J by 8 bases, with 16 bases between them. This chain uses TRBV27 with TRBJ2-1, with D perhaps TRBD2 (7 bases). This sequence was found in a woman aged 18 to 35 in good health and CMV-seropositive. Material for sequencing was PBMCs. CDR3 sequence (DNA): TGTGCCAGCAGTTTACGGCGGGGGCCTCTCGATGAGCAGTTCTTC. Its protein product is CASSLRRGPLDEQFF.